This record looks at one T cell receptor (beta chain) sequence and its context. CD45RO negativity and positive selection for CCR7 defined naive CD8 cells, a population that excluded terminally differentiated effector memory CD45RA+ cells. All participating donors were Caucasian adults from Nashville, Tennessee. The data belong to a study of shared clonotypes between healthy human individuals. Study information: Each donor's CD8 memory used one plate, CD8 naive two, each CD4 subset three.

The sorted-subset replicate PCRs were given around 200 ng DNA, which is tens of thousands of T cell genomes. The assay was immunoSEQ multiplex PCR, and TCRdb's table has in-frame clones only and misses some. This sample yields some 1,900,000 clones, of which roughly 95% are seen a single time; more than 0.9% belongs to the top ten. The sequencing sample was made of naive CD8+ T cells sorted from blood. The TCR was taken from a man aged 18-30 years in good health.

CDR3 nucleotide sequence: TGTGCCAGCAGTCCAGGGGGCTCGGAGACCCAGTACTTC. This gives the protein CASSPGGSETQYF. The rearrangement joins TRBV5-8 to TRBJ2-5, with TRBD1 matching 8 bases. CDR3 size: 13 residues. V shed 5 bases and J 5 bases; nucleotides not matched to a gene: 5. CDR1 SGHTS and CDR2 YDEGEE come from the germline V gene.